These T cell receptor beta chains were read from a single sample in a study of blood T cell repertoires in COVID-19. Sequencing used immunoSEQ multiplex PCR; TCRdb keeps in-frame clones, though not all of them. The sample has some 120,000 clones; 80% are singletons. Sequencing was carried out using peripheral blood. The receptor set was obtained from a human donor in a cohort sampled during active COVID-19. CDR3s leave out the opening cysteine and the closing phenylalanine or tryptophan.

v_gene	j_gene	len	CDR3aa
TRBV12-3/TRBV12-4	TRBJ1-1	11	ASSLGASTEAF
TRBV30	TRBJ1-1	11	AWRDSLNTEAF
TRBV5-6	TRBJ2-1	13	ASSSGQNLYNEQF
TRBV5-1	TRBJ2-1	14	ASTPLGTSGYNEQF
TRBV4-3	TRBJ2-3	15	ASSPGTSGRGTDTQY
TRBV4-3	TRBJ2-5	17	ASSRGWASGAHKGETQY
TRBV2	TRBJ1-4	13	ASSPTGATNEKLF
TRBV25-1	TRBJ2-1	16	ASSDYESLTISYNEQF
TRBV5-1	TRBJ2-5	11	ASSSFGQETQY
TRBV7-9	TRBJ2-1	9	ASKILREQF
TRBV5-1	TRBJ1-1	15	ASSLAPPDRVITEAF
TRBV7-8	TRBJ2-3	13	ASSLGAGGIGTQY
TRBV19	TRBJ2-3	16	ASSIGPRAPGGTDTQY
TRBV28	TRBJ2-2	14	ASSSTGLYFTGELF
TRBV6-1	TRBJ2-2	16	ASSEVLVAGVITGELF
TRBV7-2	TRBJ1-2	11	ASSVQGLVGYT
TRBV10-3	TRBJ1-5	13	AISRDSNSNQPQH
TRBV29-1	TRBJ2-1	13	SLWGLAGSGNEQF
TRBV10-1	TRBJ2-1	12	AAPKGTGNNEQF
TRBV11-1	TRBJ1-1	13	ASSLARIVNTEAF
TRBV7-3	TRBJ2-7	11	ASSLNRENEQY
TRBV24-1	TRBJ2-2	11	ATGDRNTGELF
TRBV18	TRBJ2-6	15	ASSPYRGVSGANVLT
TRBV18	TRBJ2-5	12	ASSPMRNQETQY
TRBV6-5	TRBJ2-2	13	ASSRRDSNTGELF
TRBV4-3	TRBJ1-2	12	ASSPEIGDYGYT
TRBV25-1	TRBJ1-2	10	ASTGQFLGYT
TRBV12-3/TRBV12-4	TRBJ1-1	9	ASRSSAEAF
TRBV5-4	TRBJ1-1	12	ASSWRGANTEAF
TRBV27	TRBJ2-7	13	ASSFHQGGVDEQY
TRBV7-2	TRBJ2-7	11	ASSLSGSYEQY